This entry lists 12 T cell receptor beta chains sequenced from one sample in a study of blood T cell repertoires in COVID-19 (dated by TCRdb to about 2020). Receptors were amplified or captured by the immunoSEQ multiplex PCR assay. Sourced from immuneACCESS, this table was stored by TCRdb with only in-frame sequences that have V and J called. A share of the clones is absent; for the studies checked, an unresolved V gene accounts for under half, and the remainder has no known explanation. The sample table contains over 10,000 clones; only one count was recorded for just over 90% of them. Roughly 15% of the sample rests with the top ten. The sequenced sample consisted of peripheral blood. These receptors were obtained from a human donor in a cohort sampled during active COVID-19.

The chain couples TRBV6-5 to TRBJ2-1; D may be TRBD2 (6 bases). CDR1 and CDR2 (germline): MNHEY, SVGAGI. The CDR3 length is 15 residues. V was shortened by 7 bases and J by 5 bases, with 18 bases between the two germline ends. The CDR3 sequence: CASMSASALNNEQFF. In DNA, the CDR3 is TGTGCCAGCATGTCGGCTAGCGCTCTAAACAATGAGCAGTTCTTC.

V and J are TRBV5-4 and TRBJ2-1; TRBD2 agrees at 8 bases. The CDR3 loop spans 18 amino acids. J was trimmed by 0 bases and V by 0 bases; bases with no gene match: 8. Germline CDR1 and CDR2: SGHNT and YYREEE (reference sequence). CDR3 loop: CASSLARGGTYSYNEQFF. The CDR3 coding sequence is TGTGCCAGCAGCTTGGCTCGGGGGGGGACGTACTCCTACAATGAGCAGTTCTTC.

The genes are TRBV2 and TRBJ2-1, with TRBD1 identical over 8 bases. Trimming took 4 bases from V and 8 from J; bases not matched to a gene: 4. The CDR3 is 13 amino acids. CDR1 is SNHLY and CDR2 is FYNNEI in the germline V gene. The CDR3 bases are TGTGCCAGCAGTGGTCAGGGGGCAGATGAGCAGTTCTTC. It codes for CASSGQGADEQFF.

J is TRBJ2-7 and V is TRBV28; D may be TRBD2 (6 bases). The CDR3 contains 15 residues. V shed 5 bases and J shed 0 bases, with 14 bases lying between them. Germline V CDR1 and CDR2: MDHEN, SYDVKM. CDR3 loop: CASSLFGGSSYEQYF. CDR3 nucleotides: TGTGCCAGCAGTCTATTTGGGGGGAGCTCCTACGAGCAGTACTTC.

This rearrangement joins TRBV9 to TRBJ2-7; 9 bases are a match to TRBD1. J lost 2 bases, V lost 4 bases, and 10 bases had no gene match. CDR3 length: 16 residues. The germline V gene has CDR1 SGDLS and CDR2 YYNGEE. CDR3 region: CASSRAGQGLAYEQYF. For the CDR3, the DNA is TGTGCCAGCAGCCGAGCGGGACAGGGACTTGCCTACGAGCAGTACTTC.

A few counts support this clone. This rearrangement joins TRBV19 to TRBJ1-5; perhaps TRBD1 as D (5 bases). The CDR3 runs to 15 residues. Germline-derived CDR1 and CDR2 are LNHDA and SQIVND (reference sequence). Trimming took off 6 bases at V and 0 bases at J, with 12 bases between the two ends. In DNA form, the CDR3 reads TGTGCCAGTAGACGACAGTTGTATAGCAATCAGCCCCAGCATTTT. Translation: CASRRQLYSNQPQHF.

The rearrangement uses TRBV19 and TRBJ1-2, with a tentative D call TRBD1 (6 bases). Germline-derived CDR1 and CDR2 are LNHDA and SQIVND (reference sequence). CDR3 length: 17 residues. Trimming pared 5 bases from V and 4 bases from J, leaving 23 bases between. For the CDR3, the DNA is TGTGCCAGTAGTCAACGAAACCAACAGGGTTCGATCTATGGCTACACCTTC. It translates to CASSQRNQQGSIYGYTF.

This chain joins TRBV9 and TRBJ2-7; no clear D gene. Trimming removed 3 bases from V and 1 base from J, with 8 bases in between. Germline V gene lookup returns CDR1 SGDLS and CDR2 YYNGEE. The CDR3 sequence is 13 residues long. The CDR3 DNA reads TGTGCCAGCAGCGCCCCCCGGTCCTACGAGCAGTACTTC. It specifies CASSAPRSYEQYF. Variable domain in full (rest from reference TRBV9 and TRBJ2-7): DSGVTQTPKHLITATGQRVTLRCSPRSGDLSVYWYQQSLDQGLQFLIQYYNGEERAKGNILERFSAQQFPDLHSELNLSSLELGDSALYFCASSAPRSYEQYFGPGTRLTVT.

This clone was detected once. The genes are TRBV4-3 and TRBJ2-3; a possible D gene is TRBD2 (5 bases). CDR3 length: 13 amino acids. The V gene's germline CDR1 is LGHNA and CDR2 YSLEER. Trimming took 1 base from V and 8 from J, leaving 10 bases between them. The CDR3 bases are TGCGCCAGCAGCCAAGGGGCGGGCGGTACGCAGTATTTT. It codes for CASSQGAGGTQYF.

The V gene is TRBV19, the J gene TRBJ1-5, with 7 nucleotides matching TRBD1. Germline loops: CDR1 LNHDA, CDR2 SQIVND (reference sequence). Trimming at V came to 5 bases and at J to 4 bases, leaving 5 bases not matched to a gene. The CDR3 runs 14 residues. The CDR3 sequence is CASSFLDRNQPQHF. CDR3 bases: TGTGCCAGTAGTTTCTTGGACAGGAATCAGCCCCAGCATTTT.

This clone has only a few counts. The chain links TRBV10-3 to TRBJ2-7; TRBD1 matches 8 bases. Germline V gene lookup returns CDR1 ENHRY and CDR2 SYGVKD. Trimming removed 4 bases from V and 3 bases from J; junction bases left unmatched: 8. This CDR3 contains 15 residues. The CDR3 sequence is CAISGGQEKHYEQYF. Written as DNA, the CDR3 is TGTGCCATCAGTGGGGGACAGGAGAAACACTACGAGCAGTACTTC.

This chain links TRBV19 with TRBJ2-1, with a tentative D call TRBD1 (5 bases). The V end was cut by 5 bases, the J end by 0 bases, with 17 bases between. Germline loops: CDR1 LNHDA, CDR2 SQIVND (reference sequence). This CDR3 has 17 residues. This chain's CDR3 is CASSSQQTVLSYNEQFF. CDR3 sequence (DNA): TGTGCCAGTAGTTCCCAGCAGACAGTCCTCTCCTACAATGAGCAGTTCTTC.